This paragraph covers one T cell receptor beta chain sequence. Which antigen it targets is not known. No much larger clone is present one base from it, and per-base qualities are unavailable. V lost 4 bases and J lost 1 base, and the count of bases not matched to a germline gene is 2. From the cysteine up to the phenylalanine, the CDR3 has a length of 15 residues. Just the 45-base CDR3 DNA is kept, in frame starting at base 1. CDR1 and CDR2 (SGDLS, YYNGEE) derive from the germline V gene. The time point label here, explained by the study, means: cycle 4 day 1 (C4D1), after 5 to 7 weeks of nivolumab. All trial patients had relapsed after autologous stem cell transplantation, with cohorts A, B and C differing in prior brentuximab vedotin exposure. A total of 50 to 70 patients with relapsed/refractory classical Hodgkin lymphoma made up the trial cohort, and each patient's best overall response was complete response, partial response or progressive disease. In the multi-cohort phase II CheckMate 205 trial, trial patients received single-agent nivolumab. Best overall response was determined by an independent review committee according to the 2007 International Working Group response criteria. Trial PBMCs were obtained immediately prior to nivolumab initiation (C1D1) and on therapy at cycle 2 day 1 and cycle 4 day 1. Peripheral blood was collected in 8 mL Vacutainer Cell Preparation Tubes, from which PBMCs were isolated by centrifugation and then cryopreserved.

These data belong to a study of PD-1 blockade in classical Hodgkin lymphoma (dated by TCRdb to about 2020). With regard to the full study: Nivolumab dosing was 3 mg/kg intravenously every 2 weeks, continuing until either disease progression or unacceptable toxicity. The study used CyTOF and TCR beta sequencing to define a peripheral blood immune signature of response to PD-1 blockade in classical Hodgkin lymphoma.

Summary of the overall study and its limitations: A significant rise by C4D1 was seen in CD4+ but not CD8+ TCR diversity (p=0.0027 vs p=0.16), with the rise being most apparent in complete responders (p=0.02). Baseline TCR diversity was reported as lower in newly diagnosed patients than in healthy donors, and lower still in relapsed/refractory patients. Baseline diversity similar to that of newly diagnosed patients was observed in trial patients achieving complete response, whereas significantly lower diversity was observed in partial responders and progressors. Patients starting nivolumab less than 1 year after ASCT had lower diversity and were excluded from later analyses to avoid confounding by immune reconstitution. The study was limited to a single clinical trial cohort, and causes of repertoire differences, possibly disease activity or prior therapy, remained undefined.

The Qiagen DNeasy kit was used to extract genomic DNA from unsorted PBMCs and from the negatively selected CD4+ and CD8+ fractions. TCR beta CDR3 regions were amplified by immunoSEQ multiplex PCR using primers annealing to V and J segments. Amplification bias was minimized using a synthetic immune receptor repertoire, and residual bias was removed computationally after sequencing. In the authors' own workflow: Custom Python scripts were used to quantify repertoire diversity as the Shannon entropy index. Unsorted, CD4+ and CD8+ repertoires were analyzed separately, except in combined analyses where CD4+ and CD8+ sequences were merged in silico. Clonal expansion was defined as at least a 2-fold frequency increase after treatment relative to C1D1, with a pseudocount of 0.5 for undetected baseline clones. Singleton clones were defined as clones with 0 or 1 copy at C1D1, and non-singleton clones were defined as clones with 2 or more copies. Clones expanded in unsorted samples were assigned a CD4+, CD8+ or unknown annotation through matching of protein sequences in sorted samples from the same patient. Wilcoxon tests on paired samples were used to test diversity changes from C1D1 to C4D1. What TCRdb holds here is the immuneACCESS table cut down to in-frame rearrangements. Part of the clones is not present; checked against another copy, under half of the missing clones reflect an unresolved V gene, and the others are unexplained. The V and J calls and clone size were taken over from that table, and D and trimming were inferred from the DNA. The sample includes tens of thousands of clones, with more than 75% observed a single time. The ten largest clones capture roughly a fifth of the sample.

The sequence was collected from a human donor with classical Hodgkin lymphoma. Recombination connected TRBV9 to TRBJ1-5; 10 bases in the junction line up with TRBD1. This material consisted of peripheral blood mononuclear cells (PBMCs), taken before the fourth cycle of nivolumab. The CDR3 reads as follows: CASSPGQGSNQPQHF. The nucleotide sequence reads TGTGCCAGCAGCCCGGGACAGGGGAGCAATCAGCCCCAGCATTTT.